This T cell receptor beta chain was obtained from a study of T cell clusters in autoimmune cytopenias. The germline CDR1 and CDR2 sequences are SGHRS and YFSETQ. CDR3 length: 13 residues. One tube held mixed TRB-A and TRB-B primer pools for touch-down PCR. Following a re-call of the multiplex PCR reads, TCRdb has one entry per CDR3 protein and lacks DNA. Its listing shows 4,500 to 6,500 distinct CDR3 sequences. TRB amplification used approximately 250 ng of peripheral blood genomic DNA. In addition, the sample was reused for a study of T cell repertoires in aging, cancer and after chemotherapy. That paper adds: About 9 million TCR reads were in the whole dataset.

The TCR comes from a human donor in good health. The rearrangement uses TRBV5-1 and TRBJ2-5; the D gene TCRdb calls, TRBD2, cannot be checked with no DNA. The sample was peripheral blood. The CDR3 here is CASGRTRQETQYF.